This T cell receptor beta chain was recorded in a study of blood T cells in healthy people across ages. Study-level points and caveats: As age increased, TCR beta diversity per million T cells fell in a roughly linear fashion. It was held that the diversity estimates obtained from one million T cells were underestimates.

CDR3 length: 13 amino acids. Germline V CDR1 and CDR2: SGHNT, YENEEA. Deletions cut 5 bases from V and 10 bases from J, with 16 bases between. This clonotype has only a few counts. Its antigen remains unknown. With a J-beta primer mix and a sample-barcoded 5' primer, a second PCR ran roughly 6 to 11 cycles. TCRdb re-called the 5' RACE reads with MiXCR, one entry per CDR3 protein. The sample lists 650,000 to 800,000 distinct CDR3 sequences; under 45% were seen once. The TCR comes from a man between 60 and 75 years old in good health. Sequenced sample: blood. This chain joins TRBV11-3 and TRBJ2-3, with D hard to call. This chain's CDR3 is CASSPMTETPQYF. CDR3 nucleotide sequence: TGTGCCAGCAGCCCCATGACGGAGACGCCGCAGTATTTT.